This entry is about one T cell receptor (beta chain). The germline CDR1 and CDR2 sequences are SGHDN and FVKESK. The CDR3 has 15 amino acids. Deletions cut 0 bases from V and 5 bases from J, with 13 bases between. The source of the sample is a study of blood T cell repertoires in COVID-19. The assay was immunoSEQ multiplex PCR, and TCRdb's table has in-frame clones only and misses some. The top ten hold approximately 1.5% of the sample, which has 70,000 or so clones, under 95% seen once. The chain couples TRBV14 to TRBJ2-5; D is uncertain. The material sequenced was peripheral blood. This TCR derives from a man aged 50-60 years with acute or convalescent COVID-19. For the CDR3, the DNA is TGTGCCAGCAGCCAAGAGCTCGCAGGTGGGGAGACCCAGTACTTC. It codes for CASSQELAGGETQYF. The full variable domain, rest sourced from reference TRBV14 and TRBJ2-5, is EAGVTQFPSHSVIEKGQTVTLRCDPISGHDNLYWYRRVMGKEIKFLLHFVKESKQDESGMPNNRFLAERTGGTYSTLKVQPAELEDSGVYFCASSQELAGGETQYFGPGTRLLVL.